These 15 T cell receptor beta chains originate from one sample sequenced in a study of cytomegalovirus exposure and HLA in healthy donors. The protocol was immunoSEQ multiplex PCR, while the TCRdb copy is restricted to in-frame clones and leaves out a portion. The sample holds 100,000 to 150,000 clones, roughly nine tenths seen once. The sample was PBMCs. The receptors derive from a woman aged 18 to 35 in good health and CMV-seronegative.

The chain links TRBV7-3 to TRBJ2-3, with a weak D call TRBD2 (6 bases). The V end was cut by 2 bases, the J end by 8 bases, with 11 bases between. The CDR3 consists of 13 residues. Germline V gene sequence: CDR1 SGHTA, CDR2 FQGTGA. CDR3 region: CASSLDSGPTQYF. CDR3 in DNA: TGTGCCAGCAGCTTAGACAGCGGGCCTACGCAGTATTTT.

CDR3 DNA: TGTGCCAGCAGCTCCAAAACGCCGGACAGATACTACGAGCAGTACTTC. It specifies CASSSKTPDRYYEQYF. This chain links TRBV5-4 with TRBJ2-7, with a tentative D call TRBD1 (6 bases). V lost 3 bases to trimming and J lost 3 bases, with 19 bases between them. Germline CDR1 reads SGHNT; CDR2 reads YYREEE (reference sequence). CDR3 length: 16 amino acids.

This chain joins TRBV6-5 and TRBJ2-7; no clear D. Germline CDR1 MNHEY, CDR2 SVGAGI. V was shortened by 6 bases and J by 0 bases, with 6 bases between the two germline ends. The CDR3 has 12 residues. The CDR3 DNA reads as TGTGCCAGCAGGGGCAGCTCCTACGAGCAGTACTTC. Protein sequence: CASRGSSYEQYF.

This chain uses TRBV10-3 with TRBJ2-6; TRBD1 might be the D (5 bases). The CDR3 has 13 amino acids. CDR1 and CDR2 from the germline V gene are ENHRY and SYGVKD. V lost 8 bases and J 1 base, leaving 6 bases between the germline ends. This chain's CDR3 is CAIYRSGANVLTF. The DNA of the CDR3 is TGTGCCATCTACAGGTCTGGGGCCAACGTCCTGACTTTC.

This chain uses TRBV6-5 with TRBJ2-3, with a possible D match to TRBD1 (6 bases). The V end lost 8 bases, the J end lost 2 bases, and 11 bases lay between the germline ends. The CDR3 is 13 amino acids. Germline CDR1 is MNHEY and CDR2 is SVGAGI. The CDR3: CASQDSYTDTQYF. Written as DNA, the CDR3 is TGTGCCAGCCAGGACAGCTACACAGATACGCAGTATTTT.

V gene TRBV25-1 combines with J gene TRBJ2-5; D is perhaps TRBD2 (6 bases). This CDR3 comprises 12 residues. Germline loops: CDR1 MGHDK, CDR2 SYGVNS. Trimming cost V 7 bases and J 1 base, with 7 bases left between them. The CDR3 region has the DNA TGTGCCAGCACGCGGGGCCAAGAGACCCAGTACTTC. This sequence encodes CASTRGQETQYF.

The V gene is TRBV28, the J gene TRBJ1-3; 8 bases are shared with TRBD1. This CDR3 contains 16 residues. Germline loops: CDR1 MDHEN, CDR2 SYDVKM. With V trimmed by 5 bases and J by 3 bases, 9 bases remained unmatched. The chain's CDR3 is CASSVSFRGLGNTIYF. CDR3 DNA sequence: TGTGCCAGCAGTGTATCGTTCAGGGGGCTTGGAAACACCATATATTTT. The full variable domain, its missing parts supplied by reference TRBV28 and TRBJ1-3, is DVKVTQSSRYLVKRTGEKVFLECVQDMDHENMFWYRQDPGLGLRLIYFSYDVKMKEKGDIPEGYSVSREKKERFSLILESASTNQTSMYLCASSVSFRGLGNTIYFGEGSWLTVV.

V and J are TRBV7-8 and TRBJ2-5, with 9 bases that match TRBD2. The CDR3 loop spans 17 amino acids. Trimming took 5 bases from V and 5 from J; bases not matched to a gene: 15. Germline CDR1 is SGHVS and CDR2 is FQNEAQ. In DNA form, the CDR3 reads TGTGCCAGCAGCCAGCCGGCGGGCGGGGGGGCTTTGGAGACCCAGTACTTC. This gives the protein CASSQPAGGGALETQYF.

J is TRBJ2-7 and V is TRBV9; tentative D call: TRBD2 (7 bases). The germline CDR1 and CDR2 sequences are SGDLS and YYNGEE. Trimming took 4 bases from V and 4 from J, leaving 15 bases between them. The CDR3 spans 14 residues. CDR3 sequence reads: CASSPRGGGYEQYF. The CDR3 DNA reads as TGTGCCAGCAGCCCGAGGGGGGGCGGGTACGAGCAGTACTTC.

The V call is TRBV19, the J call TRBJ1-5; the match to TRBD1 covers 9 bases. V was pared by 5 bases and J by 9 bases, with 8 bases of the junction left unmatched. The CDR3 has 14 residues. Germline CDR1 reads LNHDA; CDR2 reads SQIVND (reference sequence). CDR3 in amino acids: CASSPGTGLWPQHF. The CDR3, as DNA: TGTGCCAGTAGTCCCGGGACAGGGCTGTGGCCCCAGCATTTT.

The rearrangement joins TRBV27 to TRBJ2-1, with D perhaps TRBD1 (5 bases). CDR1 MNHEY and CDR2 SMNVEV come from the germline V gene (reference sequence). Trimming left V 6 bases short and J 12 bases short, with 15 bases between. The CDR3 length is 12 residues. As DNA, the CDR3 is TGTGCCAGCAGCTTCAGGGTAGGATGGCAGTTCTTC. Its protein is CASSFRVGWQFF.

This chain uses TRBV9 with TRBJ2-3; the D is unclear. Germline CDR1 reads SGDLS; CDR2 reads YYNGEE. The CDR3 loop spans 14 amino acids. V was cut by 2 bases and J by 4 bases, with 11 bases left in between. The CDR3, as DNA: TGTGCCAGCAGCGTTAACCGAGAGGCAGATACGCAGTATTTT. Its translation is CASSVNREADTQYF.

V usage is TRBV5-6 and J usage is TRBJ2-6; D is unresolved. The CDR3 loop spans 15 amino acids. Germline CDR1 and CDR2: SGHDT and YYEEEE. V was clipped by 3 bases and J by 1 base, with 8 bases between them. The CDR3 sequence is CASSSTYSGANVLTF. In DNA, the CDR3 is TGTGCCAGCAGCTCGACTTATTCTGGGGCCAACGTCCTGACTTTC.

The CDR3 region is CASSLGTVYEQYF. For the CDR3, the DNA is TGTGCCAGCAGCTTAGGGACAGTCTACGAGCAGTACTTC. J is TRBJ2-7 and V is TRBV5-6; 7 bases align to TRBD1. CDR1 and CDR2 from the germline V gene are SGHDT and YYEEEE. This CDR3 spans 13 amino acids. The V segment lost 2 bases and the J segment 3 bases; nucleotides outside the gene matches: 2.

The chain couples TRBV2 to TRBJ1-3; no definite D call. The CDR3 has 14 residues. In germline, CDR1 is SNHLY, CDR2 FYNNEI. Trimming took 8 bases from V and 8 from J, leaving 19 bases between them. The CDR3 is CASSLRILPDTIYF. Written as DNA, the CDR3 is TGTGCCAGCTCCCTCAGGATCTTACCGGACACCATATATTTT.